These T cell receptor beta chains were read from a single sample in a study of blood T cell repertoires in COVID-19. Profiled with immunoSEQ multiplex PCR; TCRdb holds only in-frame clones, not every one. This sample carries 150,000 or so clones, approximately 81% of them seen once, and the ten largest clones take roughly 5%. Input material: PBMCs or T cells enriched from blood (not recorded which). The receptors here all came from a woman aged 40 to 49 with acute COVID-19. Both conserved end residues are part of each CDR3. Fields, in order: CDR3 DNA, CDR3 protein, V gene, J gene, D gene, clone size. A D gene is named only where the DNA matches it firmly. Only part of the rows carry a size: once, few, many, or a class if the clone is expanded.

TGTGCCAGCAGTGAAGGGATGGGACAGGGCACAGATACGCAGTATTTT	CASSEGMGQGTDTQYF	TRBV6-1	TRBJ2-3	TRBD1	-
TGTGCCAGTACCACAGGGGGCTTCTACAATGAGCAGTTCTTC	CASTTGGFYNEQFF	TRBV19	TRBJ2-1	TRBD1	many
TGTGCCAGCAGTACCGGGACAGGGATTGAAGCTTTCTTT	CASSTGTGIEAFF	TRBV12-3/TRBV12-4	TRBJ1-1	TRBD1	-
TGCGCCAGCAGCTTGCAGGGGGAGAGAAGTGGCTACACCTTC	CASSLQGERSGYTF	TRBV5-1	TRBJ1-2	TRBD1	-
TGCGCCAGCAGCTCCGGGGGGCAGGGGGAAGCTTTCTTT	CASSSGGQGEAFF	TRBV5-1	TRBJ1-1	-	few
TGTGCCAGCAGTTTAGGGAGACTAGCGGGAGGTACCGGGGAGCTGTTTTTT	CASSLGRLAGGTGELFF	TRBV27	TRBJ2-2	TRBD2	-
TGTGCCAGCAGCTTTCCCGGGACTAGCAGGAATGAGCAGTTCTTC	CASSFPGTSRNEQFF	TRBV5-4	TRBJ2-1	TRBD2	once
TGTGCCAGCACGTCAGGATGGTCGACCTATGGCTACACCTTC	CASTSGWSTYGYTF	TRBV6-5	TRBJ1-2	-	-
TGTGCCAGCAGCTCCTCAGGAGGGAACACTGAAGCTTTCTTT	CASSSSGGNTEAFF	TRBV7-3	TRBJ1-1	-	once
TGTGCCAGCAGTTACGAAGGAGACTATGGCTACACCTTC	CASSYEGDYGYTF	TRBV6-2/TRBV6-3	TRBJ1-2	-	-
TGTGCCAGCGCCCCAACCTTAGGAGGCTATGGCTACACCTTC	CASAPTLGGYGYTF	TRBV6-5	TRBJ1-2	-	-
TGTGCCAGCAGCCAAGCGGGGGCCGCTGGAAACACCATATATTTT	CASSQAGAAGNTIYF	TRBV16	TRBJ1-3	-	-
TGTGCCAGCAGCCCCGGACTAGCGGGAAAGCAGTTCTTC	CASSPGLAGKQFF	TRBV3-1/TRBV3-2	TRBJ2-1	TRBD2	-
TGTGCCAGCAGCCCGGGACAGTATAATGAGCAGTTCTTC	CASSPGQYNEQFF	TRBV7-9	TRBJ2-1	TRBD1	-
TGTGCCAGCAGTTCTTGGACGGGACAGGGTAACTATGGCTACACCTTC	CASSSWTGQGNYGYTF	TRBV28	TRBJ1-2	TRBD1	-
TGTGCCAGTAGTATGCAGGTTGAAGCTTTCTTT	CASSMQVEAFF	TRBV19	TRBJ1-1	-	many
TGTGCCATCAGTGAGTCCCGGGGACAGGGAGAGCAGTACTTC	CAISESRGQGEQYF	TRBV10-3	TRBJ2-7	TRBD1	-
TGCGCCAGCAGCTCCTGGACAGCTCTAATATACAATGAGCAGTTCTTC	CASSSWTALIYNEQFF	TRBV5-1	TRBJ2-1	-	-
TGTGCCAGCAGCGACGGGGGACAGGGGGCAGGGAATGAGCAGTTCTTC	CASSDGGQGAGNEQFF	TRBV9	TRBJ2-1	TRBD1	-
TGTGCCAGCAGGCTAACAGGCGACACTGAAGCTTTCTTT	CASRLTGDTEAFF	TRBV7-9	TRBJ1-1	-	once
TGTGCCTGGAGCCCTCCGGGAAACACCATATATTTT	CAWSPPGNTIYF	TRBV30	TRBJ1-3	-	-
TGTGCCAGCAGCCAATCGCGGAGTGAAAAACTGTTTTTT	CASSQSRSEKLFF	TRBV3-1/TRBV3-2	TRBJ1-4	-	-
TGTGCCAGCAGCTTAGGCCCCAGCGGGACACAAGAGACCCAGTACTTC	CASSLGPSGTQETQYF	TRBV7-9	TRBJ2-5	-	-
TGTGCCACCAGTGAGTTAGCGGGAGGGCTATTGAACACCGGGGAGCTGTTTTTT	CATSELAGGLLNTGELFF	TRBV24-1	TRBJ2-2	TRBD2	once
TGCAGTGCTATTCGGCAAGAGACCCAGTACTTC	CSAIRQETQYF	TRBV20-1	TRBJ2-5	-	-
TGTGCCAGCAGCCCCCTAGGGGCAGGGCCCCATGGCTACACCTTC	CASSPLGAGPHGYTF	TRBV6-5	TRBJ1-2	-	-
TGTGCCAGCAGGACTAGCGGGACTTCGGGCAATGAGCAGTTCTTC	CASRTSGTSGNEQFF	TRBV28	TRBJ2-1	TRBD2	-
TGTGCCAGCAGTGCGAGGGGGAGACAGGGGCTTGGGAACACTGAAGCTTTCTTT	CASSARGRQGLGNTEAFF	TRBV2	TRBJ1-1	TRBD1	once
TGTGCCAGCACCCTAAACGCGGGTTACAATGAGCAGTTCTTC	CASTLNAGYNEQFF	TRBV7-9	TRBJ2-1	-	-
TGTGCCAGCAGCCCCACCGGCGGGGGGGCTGCCACTGAAGCTTTCTTT	CASSPTGGGAATEAFF	TRBV3-1/TRBV3-2	TRBJ1-1	-	-
TGTGCCTGGGGGAGGGATAACACTGAAGCTTTCTTT	CAWGRDNTEAFF	TRBV30	TRBJ1-1	-	-
TGTGCCAGCAACCCCGGGGGGGGACTTAACTACGAGCAGTACTTC	CASNPGGGLNYEQYF	TRBV6-2/TRBV6-3	TRBJ2-7	TRBD2	-